This T cell receptor beta chain comes out of a study of T cells in Graves' hyperthyroidism and ophthalmopathy (dated by TCRdb to between 2018 and 2021). Regarding the complete study: Peripheral blood was sampled at the time of initial diagnosis, prior to any treatment. According to the paper, TCR Vbeta CDR3 sequencing was carried out on around 140 peripheral blood samples, which came from around 43 ophthalmopathy, under 80 hyperthyroidism and about 17 progressor patients. In roughly six Graves' hyperthyroidism patients, the study also compared T-cell repertoires from thyroid tissue with T-cell repertoires from blood. Prospective prediction of ophthalmopathy was tested in an independent validation cohort consisting of fewer than 20 hyperthyroidism patients and about 17 patients who later progressed to ophthalmopathy. Following sampling, methimazole starting at 30 mg daily was given to hyperthyroidism patients, and high-dose intravenous methylprednisolone was given to ophthalmopathy patients. A discovery cohort of about a hundred patients, about 40 with Graves' ophthalmopathy and more than 55 with stable Graves' hyperthyroidism, was used to find distinguishing TCR V-J signatures. The roughly 90 discovery patients were divided at random into training and test sets in a 7:3 ratio.

To note about this clonotype: Its antigen target is currently unknown. There are no base qualities to consult, and no much larger clone falls within one base.

In the ophthalmopathy patients, disease was moderately to severely active, with a Clinical Activity Score of 3 or more, a NOSPECS grade of 4 or more, and a duration of less than 3 months. Patients with uncontrolled infections, other autoimmune diseases, pregnancy or lactation were excluded. Diagnoses were based on clinical symptoms, serum thyroxine and TRAb, thyroid ultrasound and orbital computed tomography. PBMCs were isolated from roughly 10 ml of fresh peripheral blood by Ficoll-Paque density gradient centrifugation. Total RNA was extracted using Trizol reagent, and RNA quality was assessed on an Agilent 2100 Bioanalyzer. TCR beta CDR3 regions were amplified from RNA transcripts. The TCR CDR3 was subjected to a first round of RT-PCR using the HTBI primer set and the Qiagen OneStep RT-PCR kit. The libraries were constructed in a second round of multiplex PCR and then size-selected and purified. Libraries were sequenced paired-end with 100 bp reads on an Illumina HiSeq2000. Under the source paper's analysis protocol: SOAPnuke was used to process the raw data, with reads discarded if the reads contained adapters or uncalled bases, had a mean Phred below 15, or lacked an exact constant-primer or identifier match. COPE v1.2.5 was used to merge the high-quality paired reads, and each unique nucleotide sequence was defined as a clonotype. MiTCR v1.1 was used to align the clonotypes against IMGT TRBV, TRBD and TRBJ reference segments. The analysis included only V-J combinations with a frequency above 0.0001, which together covered over 98% of the repertoires. A TCS score was defined as the ratio of F50 (clonal expansion) to E x V (chaos), with BLOSUM62-based TCRdist applied between CDR3 peptides within each V-J. Welch's t-statistics and random forest reduced around 520 V-J features to fewer than 15, which were used in a naive Bayes classifier (R e1071). TCRdb applied fastp at Q25 and MiXCR to the public reads, then kept only in-frame beta chains. Identical CDR3 proteins give one entry, which carries the most common genes and DNA. These V and J calls rely on TCRdb rather than the paper's analysis. For this sample the table gives hundreds of thousands of distinct CDR3 sequences, of which 14% to 15% were detected only once. Jointly, the top ten make up less than 15% of the sample.

As encoded in the germline V gene (reference sequence), CDR1 is LNHDA while CDR2 is SQIVND. The CDR3 spans 17 residues, from the cysteine through the phenylalanine. Only the CDR3 region is kept as DNA, spanning 51 bases read in frame from base 1. At the junction V is shortened by 3 bases and J by 0 bases, with 18 bases in between. The research as a whole found: Sample size was not statistically predetermined, and blinding of investigators to group allocation was not performed. In validation, the model predicted progression to ophthalmopathy a median of approximately 6.3 months before onset, with about 70% sensitivity and roughly 72% specificity. Most expanded thyroid clonotypes (frequency above 0.001) were also detected in blood, suggesting blood repertoires may reflect thyroid immune responses. A model built on a 13 V-J signature distinguished ophthalmopathy from stable hyperthyroidism, reaching roughly 88% sensitivity and 81.08% specificity in cross-validation and 80%/75% in testing.

The sequenced sample was blood. The V gene is TRBV19 and the J gene is TRBJ2-7; the D gene is possibly TRBD1, with 6 bases matching. The origin of this receptor is a man between 18 and 29 years old with Graves' ophthalmopathy. The DNA reads TGTGCCAGTAGTATTTACCTTGACAGGACCAACTCCTACGAGCAGTACTTC. This gives the protein CASSIYLDRTNSYEQYF. Full variable domain (CDR3 extended with the reference TRBV19 and TRBJ2-7 proteins): DGGITQSPKYLFRKEGQNVTLSCEQNLNHDAMYWYRQDPGQGLRLIYYSQIVNDFQKGDIAEGYSVSREKKESFPLTVTSAQKNPTAFYLCASSIYLDRTNSYEQYFGPGTRLTVT.